This TCR beta chain emerged from a study of beta chain features in type 1 diabetes. Across the whole study: Age, gender and cell yields were similar between patients and healthy donors.

Via CD45RO/CCR7/CD25/CD127/CD95/CD27, cells of the CD4+ naive, central memory, regulatory and stem cell-like memory subsets were sorted. Broader study findings: Type 1 diabetes patients showed a moderate but significant shortening of TCRB CDR3s in all four CD4+ subsets.

Expressed TCRB transcripts were sequenced because the entire RNA isolate underwent reverse transcription. Assay: immunoSEQ multiplex PCR; the TCRdb copy retains only in-frame clones and omits some. The table records 600,000 to 750,000 clones, roughly an eighth of them present only once. This clone was seen more than once but under ten times. The antigen remains unidentified. Sample: naive CD4+ T cells from blood. This TCR was sampled from a man aged 30 to 45 with type 1 diabetes.

CDR3 region: CASSPGQGGIEQFF. The CDR3 nucleotides read TGTGCCAGCAGTCCGGGACAGGGTGGGATTGAGCAGTTCTTC. The J gene is TRBJ2-1, the V gene TRBV27; TRBD1 matches 9 bases. This CDR3 region has 14 residues. Germline CDR1 reads MNHEY; CDR2 reads SMNVEV (reference sequence). V lost 5 bases, J lost 9 bases, and 8 bases stayed unmatched.